The rows below give T cell receptor beta chains drawn from one sample of a study of blood T cell repertoires in COVID-19. Method: immunoSEQ multiplex PCR; TCRdb's copy keeps in-frame clones and lacks some. The table has approximately 89,000 clones, nearly 90% seen once. The sequenced sample was peripheral blood. The receptors were gathered from a man aged 70 or older with acute or convalescent COVID-19. Each CDR3 is given with its conserved first and last residue. Fields, in order: J gene, D gene, clone size, V gene, CDR3 DNA, CDR3 protein. The D gene is left open where the match is weak. Clone size is shown for a subset of rows, as once, few, many or a class of expanded clone.

>TRBJ1-1|TRBD1|-|TRBV28
TGTGCCAGCAGAGCAGGGGGCCGGGACACTGAAGCTTTCTTT
CASRAGGRDTEAFF
>TRBJ2-5|TRBD1|-|TRBV28
TGTGCCAGCAGTCGAAGCCTGATTGACAGGGGGCGCCGAGAGACCCAGTACTTC
CASSRSLIDRGRRETQYF
>TRBJ2-2|-|-|TRBV3-1/TRBV3-2
TGTGCCAGCAGTCAAGAAGCTACAGGGTGGACCGGGGAGCTGTTTTTT
CASSQEATGWTGELFF
>TRBJ1-1|-|-|TRBV6-5
TGTGCCAGCAGCTTACTCCGGGACACTGAAGCTTTCTTT
CASSLLRDTEAFF
>TRBJ2-2|-|-|TRBV12-3/TRBV12-4
TGTGCCAGCAGTCTACAGGGTCCCGGGGAGCTGTTTTTT
CASSLQGPGELFF
>TRBJ1-1|-|-|TRBV5-5
TGTGCCAGCAGCCCGACGGGGGGTCAGATGAACACTGAAGCTTTCTTT
CASSPTGGQMNTEAFF
>TRBJ2-1|TRBD2|-|TRBV7-2
TGTGCCAGCAGCCCTCAGACTAGCGGGGCATACAATGAGCAGTTCTTC
CASSPQTSGAYNEQFF
>TRBJ1-6|-|-|TRBV19
TGTGCCAGTAGTACCCTTTCTGGGGGCGAGAGTTCACCCCTCCACTTT
CASSTLSGGESSPLHF
>TRBJ1-4|TRBD1|-|TRBV4-1
TGCGCCAGCAGCCAAGACCGGGACAGGGGGCAAAATGAAAAACTGTTTTTT
CASSQDRDRGQNEKLFF
>TRBJ2-7|-|-|TRBV30
TGTGCCTGGAGTGTCGCCACCGGGGCCTACGAGCAGTACTTC
CAWSVATGAYEQYF
>TRBJ1-6|TRBD1|few|TRBV6-5
TGTGCCAGCAGTTACAGGGGACAGTATAATTCACCCCTCCACTTT
CASSYRGQYNSPLHF
>TRBJ2-7|-|-|TRBV25-1
TGTGCCAGCAGTTTATACGAGCAGTACTTC
CASSLYEQYF
>TRBJ1-5|TRBD1|-|TRBV10-3
TGTGCCATCAGCCCCACCGACAGGGGCAATCAGCCCCAGCATTTT
CAISPTDRGNQPQHF
>TRBJ1-2|-|-|TRBV27
TGTGCCAGCAGTCCCCAGACACCCCGCTATGGCTACACCTTC
CASSPQTPRYGYTF
>TRBJ1-1|TRBD1|-|TRBV25-1
TGTGCCAGCAGTGAAGGTCAGGGGGGTACTGAAGCTTTCTTT
CASSEGQGGTEAFF
>TRBJ1-5|TRBD1|few|TRBV2
TGTGCCAGCAGGAGGGACAGGGGTGACAATCAGCCCCAGCATTTT
CASRRDRGDNQPQHF
>TRBJ1-6|-|-|TRBV21-1
TGTGCCAGCAGCAAAGAGGGGCATTCACCCCTCCACTTT
CASSKEGHSPLHF
>TRBJ1-5|TRBD1|-|TRBV5-1
TGCGCCAGCAGCTTGGACGGACAGGAAAATCAGCCCCAGCATTTT
CASSLDGQENQPQHF